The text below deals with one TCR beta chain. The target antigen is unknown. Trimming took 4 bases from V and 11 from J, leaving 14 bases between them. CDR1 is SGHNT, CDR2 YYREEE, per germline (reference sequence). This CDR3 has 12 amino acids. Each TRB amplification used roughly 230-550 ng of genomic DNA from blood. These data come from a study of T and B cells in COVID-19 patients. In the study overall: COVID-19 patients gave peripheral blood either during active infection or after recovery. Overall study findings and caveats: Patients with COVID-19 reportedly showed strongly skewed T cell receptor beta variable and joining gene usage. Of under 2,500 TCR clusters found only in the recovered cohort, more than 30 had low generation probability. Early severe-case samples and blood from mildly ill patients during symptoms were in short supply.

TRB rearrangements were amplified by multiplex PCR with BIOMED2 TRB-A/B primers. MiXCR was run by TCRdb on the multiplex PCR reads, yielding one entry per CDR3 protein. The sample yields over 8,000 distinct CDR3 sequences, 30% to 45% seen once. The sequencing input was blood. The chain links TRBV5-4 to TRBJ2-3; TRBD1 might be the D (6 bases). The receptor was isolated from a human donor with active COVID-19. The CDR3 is CASSNGTPRQYF. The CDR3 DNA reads TGTGCCAGCAGCAATGGGACACCTCGGCAGTATTTT. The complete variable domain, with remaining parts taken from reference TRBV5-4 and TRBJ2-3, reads ETGVTQSPTHLIKTRGQQVTLRCSSQSGHNTVSWYQQALGQGPQFIFQYYREEENGRGNFPPRFSGLQFPNYSSELNVNALELDDSALYLCASSNGTPRQYFGPGTRLTVL.